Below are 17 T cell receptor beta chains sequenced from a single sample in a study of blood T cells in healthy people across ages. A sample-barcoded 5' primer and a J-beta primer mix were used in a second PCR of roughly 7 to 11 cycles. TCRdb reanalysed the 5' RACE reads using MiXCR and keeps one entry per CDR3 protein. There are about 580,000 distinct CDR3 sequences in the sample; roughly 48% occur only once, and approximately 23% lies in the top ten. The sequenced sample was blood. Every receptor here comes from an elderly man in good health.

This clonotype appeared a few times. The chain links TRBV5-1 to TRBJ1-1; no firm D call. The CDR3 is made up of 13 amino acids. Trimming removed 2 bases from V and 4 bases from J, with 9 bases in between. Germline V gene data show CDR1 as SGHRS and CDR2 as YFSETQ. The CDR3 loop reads CASSLSEITEAFF. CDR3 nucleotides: TGCGCCAGCAGCTTATCAGAAATCACTGAAGCTTTCTTT.

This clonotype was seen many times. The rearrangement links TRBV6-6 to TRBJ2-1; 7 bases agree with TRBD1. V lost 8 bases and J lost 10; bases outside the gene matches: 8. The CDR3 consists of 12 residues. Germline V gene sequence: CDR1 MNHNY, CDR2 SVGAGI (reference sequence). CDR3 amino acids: CASGLRGREQFF. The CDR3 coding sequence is TGTGCCAGCGGGTTGAGGGGGCGGGAGCAGTTCTTC.

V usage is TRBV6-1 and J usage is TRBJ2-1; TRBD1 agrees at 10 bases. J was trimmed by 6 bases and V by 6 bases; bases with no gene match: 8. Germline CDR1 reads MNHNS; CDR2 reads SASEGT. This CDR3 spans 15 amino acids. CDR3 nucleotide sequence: TGTGCCAGCAGGGCCCCGGGACAGGGGATCAATGAGCAGTTCTTC. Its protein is CASRAPGQGINEQFF.

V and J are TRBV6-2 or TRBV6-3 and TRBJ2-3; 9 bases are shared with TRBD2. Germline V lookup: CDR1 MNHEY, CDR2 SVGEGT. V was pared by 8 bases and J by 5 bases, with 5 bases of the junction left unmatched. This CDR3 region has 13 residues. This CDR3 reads CASALAGRDTQYF. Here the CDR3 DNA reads TGTGCCAGCGCCCTAGCGGGGAGAGATACGCAGTATTTT.

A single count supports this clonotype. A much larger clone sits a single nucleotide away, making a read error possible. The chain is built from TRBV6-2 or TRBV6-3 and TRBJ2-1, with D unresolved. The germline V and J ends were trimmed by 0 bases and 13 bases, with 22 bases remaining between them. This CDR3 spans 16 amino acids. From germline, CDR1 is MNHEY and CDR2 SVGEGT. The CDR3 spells CASSYSSIGFRETQFF. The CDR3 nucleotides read TGTGCCAGCAGTTACTCGAGTATAGGTTTTCGCGAGACCCAGTTCTTC.

CDR3 coding DNA: TGCGCCACTCTAAGGGGGCTGCGCACAGATACGCAGTATTTT. Protein product: CATLRGLRTDTQYF. This sequence joins TRBV10-2 and TRBJ2-3; 7 bases are shared with TRBD1. Per germline, CDR1 WSHSY and CDR2 SAAADI. The CDR3 runs to 14 residues. V shed 10 bases and J 1 base; nucleotides not matched to a gene: 8.

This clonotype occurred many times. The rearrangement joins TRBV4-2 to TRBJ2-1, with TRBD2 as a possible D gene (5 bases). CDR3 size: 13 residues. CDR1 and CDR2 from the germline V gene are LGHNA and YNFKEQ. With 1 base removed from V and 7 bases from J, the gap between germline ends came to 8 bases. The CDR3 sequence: CASSQGRGNEQFF. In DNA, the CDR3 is TGTGCCAGCAGCCAAGGAAGAGGGAATGAGCAGTTCTTC.

The CDR3 DNA sequence: TGTGCCAGCAGCTTAGGCTTTTGGGGCGGTACGAGCACAGATACGCAGTATTTT. This encodes CASSLGFWGGTSTDTQYF. J is TRBJ2-3 and V is TRBV7-9, with TRBD1 as a possible D gene (5 bases). Germline CDR1 SEHNR, CDR2 FQNEAQ (reference sequence). The CDR3 contains 18 residues. Trimming removed 1 base at V and 0 bases at J, with 17 bases between. The whole variable domain, filled in from reference TRBV7-9 and TRBJ2-3, reads DTGVSQNPRHKITKRGQNVTFRCDPISEHNRLYWYRQTLGQGPEFLTYFQNEAQLEKSRLLSDRFSAERPKGSFSTLEIQRTEQGDSAMYLCASSLGFWGGTSTDTQYFGPGTRLTVL.

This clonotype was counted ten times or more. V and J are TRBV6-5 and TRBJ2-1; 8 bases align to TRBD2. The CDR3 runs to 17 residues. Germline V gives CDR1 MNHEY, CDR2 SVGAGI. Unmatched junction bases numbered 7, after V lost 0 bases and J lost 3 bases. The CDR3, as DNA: TGTGCCAGCAGTTACTCAGGGCGGGGGGCGAACTACAATGAGCAGTTCTTC. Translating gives CASSYSGRGANYNEQFF.

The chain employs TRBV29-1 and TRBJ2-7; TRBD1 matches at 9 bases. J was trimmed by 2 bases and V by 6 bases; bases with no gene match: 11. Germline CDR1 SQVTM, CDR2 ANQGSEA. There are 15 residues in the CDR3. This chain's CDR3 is CSVPTGTGITYEQYF. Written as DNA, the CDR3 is TGCAGCGTACCCACCGGGACAGGGATCACCTACGAGCAGTACTTC.

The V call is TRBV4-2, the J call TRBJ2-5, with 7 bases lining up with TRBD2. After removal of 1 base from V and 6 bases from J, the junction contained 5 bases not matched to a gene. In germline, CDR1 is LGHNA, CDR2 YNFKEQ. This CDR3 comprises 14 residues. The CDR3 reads CASSQVGGTKTQYF. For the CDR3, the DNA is TGTGCCAGCAGCCAAGTGGGGGGGACGAAGACCCAGTACTTC.

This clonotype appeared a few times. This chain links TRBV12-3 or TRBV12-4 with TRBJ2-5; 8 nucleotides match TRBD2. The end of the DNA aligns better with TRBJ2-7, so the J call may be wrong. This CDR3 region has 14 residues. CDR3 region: CASSPGGGRNEQYF. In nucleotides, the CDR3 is TGTGCCAGCAGTCCCGGGGGCGGGAGGAACGAGCAGTACTTC.

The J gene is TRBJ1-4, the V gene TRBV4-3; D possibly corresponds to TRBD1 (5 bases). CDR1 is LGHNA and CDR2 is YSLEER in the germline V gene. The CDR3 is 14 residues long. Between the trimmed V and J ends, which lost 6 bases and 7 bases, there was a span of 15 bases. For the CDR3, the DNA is TGCGCCAGCAGTGCGAACCAGGGTGCTGAAAAACTGTTTTTT. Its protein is CASSANQGAEKLFF.

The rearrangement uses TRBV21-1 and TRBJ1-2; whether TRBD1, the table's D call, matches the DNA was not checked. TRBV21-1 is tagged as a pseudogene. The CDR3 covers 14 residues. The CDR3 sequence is CASSHRDRVGRYTF. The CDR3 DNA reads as TGTGCCAGCAGCCACCGGGACAGGGTTGGTCGCTACACCTTC.

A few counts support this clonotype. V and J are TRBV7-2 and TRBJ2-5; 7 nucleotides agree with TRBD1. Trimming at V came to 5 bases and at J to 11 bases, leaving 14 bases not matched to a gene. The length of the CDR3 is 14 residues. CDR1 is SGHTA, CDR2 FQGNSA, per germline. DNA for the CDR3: TGTGCCAGCAGCAACTACCGGGACAGATGGGAGCAGTACTTC. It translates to CASSNYRDRWEQYF.

The CDR3 sequence: CASKPTSGDSANEKLFF. The CDR3 region has the DNA TGTGCCAGCAAACCCACGTCGGGTGACAGCGCTAATGAAAAACTGTTTTTT. The genes are TRBV6-2 or TRBV6-3 and TRBJ1-4; D perhaps matches TRBD1 (5 bases). The length of the CDR3 is 17 residues. V was trimmed by 7 bases and J by 3 bases, leaving 21 bases between them. Germline V gives CDR1 MNHEY, CDR2 SVGEGT.

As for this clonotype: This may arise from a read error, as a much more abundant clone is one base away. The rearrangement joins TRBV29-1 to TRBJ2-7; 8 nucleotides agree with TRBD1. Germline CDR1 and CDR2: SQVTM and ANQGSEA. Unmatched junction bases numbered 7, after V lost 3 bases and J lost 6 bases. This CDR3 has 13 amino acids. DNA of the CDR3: TGCAGCGTTGAGGGTGCAGGGGGCTGCGAGCAGTACTTC. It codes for CSVEGAGGCEQYF.